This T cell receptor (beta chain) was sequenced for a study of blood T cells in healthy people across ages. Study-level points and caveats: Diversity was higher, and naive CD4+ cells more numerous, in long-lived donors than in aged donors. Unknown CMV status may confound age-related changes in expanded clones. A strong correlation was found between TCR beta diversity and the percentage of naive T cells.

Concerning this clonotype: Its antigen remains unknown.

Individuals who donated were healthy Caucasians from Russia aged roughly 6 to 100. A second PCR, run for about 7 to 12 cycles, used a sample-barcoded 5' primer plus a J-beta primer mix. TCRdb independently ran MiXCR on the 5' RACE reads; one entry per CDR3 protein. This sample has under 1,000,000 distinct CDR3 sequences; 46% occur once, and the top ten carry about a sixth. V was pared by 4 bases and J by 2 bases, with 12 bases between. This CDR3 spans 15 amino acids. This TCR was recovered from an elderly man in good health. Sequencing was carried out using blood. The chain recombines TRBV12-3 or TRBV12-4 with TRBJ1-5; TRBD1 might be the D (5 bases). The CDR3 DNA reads TGTGCCAGCAGTTCTCAGGACACCCGCAATCAGCCCCAGCATTTT. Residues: CASSSQDTRNQPQHF.